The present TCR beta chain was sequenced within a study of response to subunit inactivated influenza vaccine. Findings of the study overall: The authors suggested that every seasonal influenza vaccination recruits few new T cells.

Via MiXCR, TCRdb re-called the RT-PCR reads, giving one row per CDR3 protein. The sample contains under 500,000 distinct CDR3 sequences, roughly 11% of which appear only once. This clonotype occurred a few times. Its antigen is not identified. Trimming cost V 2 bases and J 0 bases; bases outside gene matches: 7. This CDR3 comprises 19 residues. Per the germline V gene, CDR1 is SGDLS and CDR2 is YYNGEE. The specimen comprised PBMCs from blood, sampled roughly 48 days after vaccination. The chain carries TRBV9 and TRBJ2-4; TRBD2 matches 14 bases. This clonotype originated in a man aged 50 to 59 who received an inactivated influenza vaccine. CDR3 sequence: CASSVGGTSGRVAKNIQYF. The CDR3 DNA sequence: TGTGCCAGCAGCGTGGGGGGGACTAGCGGGAGAGTAGCCAAAAACATTCAGTACTTC.